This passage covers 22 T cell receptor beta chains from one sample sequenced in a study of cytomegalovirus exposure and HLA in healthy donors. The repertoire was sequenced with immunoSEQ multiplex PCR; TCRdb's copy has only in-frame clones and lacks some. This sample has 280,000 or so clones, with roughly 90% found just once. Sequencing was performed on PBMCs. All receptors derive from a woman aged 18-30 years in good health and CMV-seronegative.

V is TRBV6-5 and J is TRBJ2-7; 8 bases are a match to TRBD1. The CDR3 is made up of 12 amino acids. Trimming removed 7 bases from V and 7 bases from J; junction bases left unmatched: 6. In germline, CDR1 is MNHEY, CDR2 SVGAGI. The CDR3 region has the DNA TGTGCCAGCACCCAGGGGGCGAGTGAGCAGTACTTC. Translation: CASTQGASEQYF.

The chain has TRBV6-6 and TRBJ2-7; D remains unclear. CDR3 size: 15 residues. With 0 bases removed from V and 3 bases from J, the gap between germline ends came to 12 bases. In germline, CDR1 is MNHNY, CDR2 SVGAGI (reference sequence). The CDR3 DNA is TGTGCCAGCAGTTACTCGATGAGCCAGGACTACGAGCAGTACTTC. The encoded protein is CASSYSMSQDYEQYF.

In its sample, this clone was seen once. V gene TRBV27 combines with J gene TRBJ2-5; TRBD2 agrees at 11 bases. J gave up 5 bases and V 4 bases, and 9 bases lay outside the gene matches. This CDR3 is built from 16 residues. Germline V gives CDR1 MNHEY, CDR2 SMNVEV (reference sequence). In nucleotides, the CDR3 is TGTGCCAGCAGTTCCCTACTAGCGGGAGTAGGGGAGACCCAGTACTTC. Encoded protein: CASSSLLAGVGETQYF.

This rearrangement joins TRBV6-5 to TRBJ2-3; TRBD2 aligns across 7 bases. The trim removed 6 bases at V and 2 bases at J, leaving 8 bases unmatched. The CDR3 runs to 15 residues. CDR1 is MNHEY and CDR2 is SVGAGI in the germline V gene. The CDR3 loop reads CASRTPAGFTDTQYF. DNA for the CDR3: TGTGCCAGCAGGACCCCAGCGGGATTCACAGATACGCAGTATTTT.

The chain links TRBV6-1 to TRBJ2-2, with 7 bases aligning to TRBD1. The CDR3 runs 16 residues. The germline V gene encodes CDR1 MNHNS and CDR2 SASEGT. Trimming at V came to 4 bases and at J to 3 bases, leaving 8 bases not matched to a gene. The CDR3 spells CASSAITGVHTGELFF. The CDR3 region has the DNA TGTGCCAGCAGTGCCATCACAGGGGTACACACCGGGGAGCTGTTTTTT.

The CDR3 sequence is CASSPKQGEASGNTIYF. DNA of the CDR3: TGTGCCAGCTCGCCCAAACAGGGGGAAGCCTCTGGAAACACCATATATTTT. The chain employs TRBV18 and TRBJ1-3; 8 nucleotides align to TRBD1. The CDR3 spans 17 residues. The V gene's germline CDR1 is KGHSH and CDR2 LQKENI. The V gene end was trimmed by 6 bases and the J gene end by 0 bases; junction bases not matched to a gene: 10.

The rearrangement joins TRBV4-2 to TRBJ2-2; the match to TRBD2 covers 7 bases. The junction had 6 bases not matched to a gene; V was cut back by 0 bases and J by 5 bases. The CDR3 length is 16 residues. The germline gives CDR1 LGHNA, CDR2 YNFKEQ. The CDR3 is CASSQDGGLSTGELFF. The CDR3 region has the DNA TGTGCCAGCAGCCAAGATGGGGGACTAAGTACCGGGGAGCTGTTTTTT.

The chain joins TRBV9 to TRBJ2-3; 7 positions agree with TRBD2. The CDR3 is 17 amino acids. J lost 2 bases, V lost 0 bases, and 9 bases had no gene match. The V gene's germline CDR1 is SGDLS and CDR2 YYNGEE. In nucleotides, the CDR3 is TGTGCCAGCAGCGTAGGAGAGGCTAGCGGAGTCACAGATACGCAGTATTTT. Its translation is CASSVGEASGVTDTQYF. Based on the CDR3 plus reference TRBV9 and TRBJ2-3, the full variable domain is DSGVTQTPKHLITATGQRVTLRCSPRSGDLSVYWYQQSLDQGLQFLIQYYNGEERAKGNILERFSAQQFPDLHSELNLSSLELGDSALYFCASSVGEASGVTDTQYFGPGTRLTVL.

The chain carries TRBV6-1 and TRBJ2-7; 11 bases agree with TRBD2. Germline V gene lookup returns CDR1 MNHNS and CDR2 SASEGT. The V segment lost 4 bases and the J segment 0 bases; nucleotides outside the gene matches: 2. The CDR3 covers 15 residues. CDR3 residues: CASSGLAGSSYEQYF. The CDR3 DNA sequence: TGTGCCAGCAGTGGACTAGCGGGAAGCTCCTACGAGCAGTACTTC.

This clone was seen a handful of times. The CDR3 nucleotides read TGTGCCAGCAGTGAGAGCTTGAAAGGAGCCCAGCATTTT. Amino acids: CASSESLKGAQHF. The V gene is TRBV6-1, the J gene TRBJ1-5; no definite D call. The germline CDR1 and CDR2 sequences are MNHNS and SASEGT. V was cut by 3 bases and J by 11 bases, with 14 bases left in between. The CDR3 runs 13 residues.

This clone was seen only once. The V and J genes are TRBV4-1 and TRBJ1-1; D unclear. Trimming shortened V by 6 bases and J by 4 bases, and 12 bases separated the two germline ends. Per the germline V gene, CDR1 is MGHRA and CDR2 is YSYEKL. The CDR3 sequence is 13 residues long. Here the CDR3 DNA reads TGCGCCAGCAGGGAGGGTCCCAGCACTGAAGCTTTCTTT. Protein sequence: CASREGPSTEAFF.

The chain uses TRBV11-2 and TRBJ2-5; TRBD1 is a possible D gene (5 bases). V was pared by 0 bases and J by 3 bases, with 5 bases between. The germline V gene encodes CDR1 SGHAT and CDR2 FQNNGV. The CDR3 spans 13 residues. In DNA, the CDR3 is TGTGCCAGCAGCTTAGACAGGGAAGAGACCCAGTACTTC. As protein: CASSLDREETQYF.

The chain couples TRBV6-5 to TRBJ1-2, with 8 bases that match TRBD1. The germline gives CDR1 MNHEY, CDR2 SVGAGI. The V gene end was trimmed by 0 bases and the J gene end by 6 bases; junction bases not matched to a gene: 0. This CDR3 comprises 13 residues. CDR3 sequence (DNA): TGTGCCAGCAGTTACTCGACAGGGGATGGCTACACCTTC. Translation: CASSYSTGDGYTF.

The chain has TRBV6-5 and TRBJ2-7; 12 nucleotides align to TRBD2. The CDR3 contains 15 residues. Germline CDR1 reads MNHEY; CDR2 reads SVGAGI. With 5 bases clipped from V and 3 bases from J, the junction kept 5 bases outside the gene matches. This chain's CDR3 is CASSGTSGQSYEQYF. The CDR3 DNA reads TGTGCCAGCAGTGGGACTAGCGGGCAGAGCTACGAGCAGTACTTC.

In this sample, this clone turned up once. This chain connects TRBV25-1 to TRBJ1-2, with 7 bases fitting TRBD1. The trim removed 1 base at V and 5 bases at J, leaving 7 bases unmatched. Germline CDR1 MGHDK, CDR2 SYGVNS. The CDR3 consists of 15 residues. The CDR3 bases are TGTGCCAGCAGTGAATCGGGGTCAGGGGGTTATGGCTACACCTTC. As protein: CASSESGSGGYGYTF.

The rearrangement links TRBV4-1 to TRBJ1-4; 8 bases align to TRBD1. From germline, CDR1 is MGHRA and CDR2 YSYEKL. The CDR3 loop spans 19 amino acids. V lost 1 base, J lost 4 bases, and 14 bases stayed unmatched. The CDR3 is CASSQVPPGGAKINEKLFF. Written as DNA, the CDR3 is TGCGCCAGCAGCCAAGTTCCCCCAGGGGGCGCGAAGATTAATGAAAAACTGTTTTTT.

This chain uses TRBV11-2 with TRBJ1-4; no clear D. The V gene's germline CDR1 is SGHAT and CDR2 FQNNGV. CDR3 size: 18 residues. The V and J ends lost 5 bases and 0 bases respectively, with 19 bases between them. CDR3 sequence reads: CASSPLRYRKSTNEKLFF. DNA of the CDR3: TGTGCCAGCAGCCCATTACGCTACAGAAAGTCAACTAATGAAAAACTGTTTTTT. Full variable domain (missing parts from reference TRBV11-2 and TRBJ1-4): EAGVAQSPRYKIIEKRQSVAFWCNPISGHATLYWYQQILGQGPKLLIQFQNNGVVDDSQLPKDRFSAERLKGVDSTLKIQPAKLEDSAVYLCASSPLRYRKSTNEKLFFGSGTQLSVL.

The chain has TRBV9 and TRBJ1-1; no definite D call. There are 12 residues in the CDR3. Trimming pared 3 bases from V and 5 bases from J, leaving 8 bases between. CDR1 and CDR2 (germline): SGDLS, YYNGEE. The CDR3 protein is CASSDRGTEAFF. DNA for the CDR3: TGTGCCAGCAGCGACAGAGGGACTGAAGCTTTCTTT.

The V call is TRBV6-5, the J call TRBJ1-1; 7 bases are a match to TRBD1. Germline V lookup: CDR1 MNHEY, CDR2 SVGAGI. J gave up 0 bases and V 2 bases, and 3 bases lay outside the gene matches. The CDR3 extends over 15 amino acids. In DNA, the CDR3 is TGTGCCAGCAGTTACGGGGGACAGTTGAACACTGAAGCTTTCTTT. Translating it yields CASSYGGQLNTEAFF.

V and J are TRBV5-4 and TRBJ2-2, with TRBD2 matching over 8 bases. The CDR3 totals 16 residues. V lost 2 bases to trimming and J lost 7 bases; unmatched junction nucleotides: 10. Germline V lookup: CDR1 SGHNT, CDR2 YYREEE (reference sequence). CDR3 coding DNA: TGTGCCAGCAGCTTCGAGCGGGGGAAAAGGAACGGGGAGCTGTTTTTT. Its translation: CASSFERGKRNGELFF.

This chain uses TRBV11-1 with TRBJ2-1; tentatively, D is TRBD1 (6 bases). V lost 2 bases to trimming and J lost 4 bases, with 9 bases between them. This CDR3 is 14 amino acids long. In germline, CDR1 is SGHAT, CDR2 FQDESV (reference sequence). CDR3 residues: CASSLTGQYNEQFF. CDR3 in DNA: TGTGCCAGCAGCTTAACAGGACAGTACAATGAGCAGTTCTTC.

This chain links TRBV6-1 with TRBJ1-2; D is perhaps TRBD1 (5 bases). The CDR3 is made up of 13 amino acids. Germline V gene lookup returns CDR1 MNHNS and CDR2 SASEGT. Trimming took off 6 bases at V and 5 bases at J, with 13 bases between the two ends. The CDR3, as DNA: TGTGCCAGCAGGACAGCTGTCTTGTATGGCTACACCTTC. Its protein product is CASRTAVLYGYTF.